Sequencing of this TCR beta chain was carried out in a study of T cell changes during pregnancy in multiple sclerosis. This CDR3 comprises 15 residues. Deletions cut 2 bases from V and 5 bases from J, with 15 bases between. Germline CDR1 reads SGHVS; CDR2 reads FNYEAQ. Produced via immunoSEQ multiplex PCR; TCRdb's table is partial and in-frame only. The data show roughly 20,000 clones, 80% to 90% seen once. The V call is TRBV7-6, the J call TRBJ1-1; maybe TRBD1 (5 bases). The input for sequencing was CD8+ T cells from peripheral blood mononuclear cells, taken in the second trimester of pregnancy. This TCR came from a female donor in good health, enrolled as a control in a pregnancy study. CDR3 in amino acids: CASSLSQGGWTEAFF. The CDR3 region has the DNA TGTGCCAGCAGCTTATCGCAGGGAGGCTGGACTGAAGCTTTCTTT.